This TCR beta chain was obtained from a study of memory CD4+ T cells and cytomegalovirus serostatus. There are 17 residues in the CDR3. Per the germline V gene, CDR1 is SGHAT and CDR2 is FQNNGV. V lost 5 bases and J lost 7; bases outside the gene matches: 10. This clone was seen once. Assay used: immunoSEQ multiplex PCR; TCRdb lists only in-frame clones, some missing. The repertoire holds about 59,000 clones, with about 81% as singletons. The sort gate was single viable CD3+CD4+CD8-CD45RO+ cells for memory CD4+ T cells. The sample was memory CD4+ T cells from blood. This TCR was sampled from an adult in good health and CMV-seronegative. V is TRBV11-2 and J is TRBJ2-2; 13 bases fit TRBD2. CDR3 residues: CASSPPGLAGMSGELFF. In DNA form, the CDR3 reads TGTGCCAGCAGCCCGCCGGGACTAGCGGGAATGAGCGGGGAGCTGTTTTTT.